The next 23 T cell receptor beta chains were all read from a single sample in a study of T cell clonality in common variable immunodeficiency. Using immunoSEQ multiplex PCR, the repertoire was profiled, and TCRdb retains in-frame clones only, with some absent. This sample carries about 47,000 clones, none of them present only once. The material sequenced was peripheral blood mononuclear cells. These receptor sequences come from a person aged 18-70 years in good health.

This clone was observed many times. Coverage ceases 3 residues before the CDR3 finishes, and the germline J gene fills in the end. This sequence joins TRBV19 and TRBJ2-2; D call uncertain. CDR1 and CDR2 (germline): LNHDA, SQIVND (reference sequence). There are 17 residues in the CDR3. The V gene lost 4 bases and the J gene lost 3 bases, with 18 bases spanning the gap. CDR3 bases read: TGTGCCAGTAGTAGGCTCTTGGCCCCGCAGTACACCGGGGAG. Its protein product is CASSRLLAPQYTGE. The whole CDR3 protein is CASSRLLAPQYTGELFF. The full variable domain, rest sourced from reference TRBV19 and TRBJ2-2, is DGGITQSPKYLFRKEGQNVTLSCEQNLNHDAMYWYRQDPGQGLRLIYYSQIVNDFQKGDIAEGYSVSREKKESFPLTVTSAQKNPTAFYLCASSRLLAPQYTGELFFGEGSRLTVL.

This clone was recorded many times. Coverage ceases 3 residues before the CDR3 finishes, and the germline J gene fills in the end. The J gene is TRBJ2-1, the V gene TRBV14, with 8 bases that match TRBD1. CDR3 length equals 14 residues. V lost 4 bases and J lost 7; bases outside the gene matches: 6. Germline V lookup: CDR1 SGHDN, CDR2 FVKESK. Partial CDR3 DNA: TGTGCCAGCAGCCGGGCGGGACAGGATAATGAG. Amino acids: CASSRAGQDNE. Given in full, the CDR3 is CASSRAGQDNEQFF.

This clone was observed at least ten times. Sequencing ends 3 residues short of the CDR3 end; the germline J gene provides the rest. This chain joins TRBV5-4 and TRBJ2-1, with a tentative D call TRBD1 (6 bases). The CDR3 totals 12 residues. Germline V CDR1 and CDR2: SGHNT, YYREEE (reference sequence). Trimming cost V 3 bases and J 8 bases, with 9 bases left between them. The CDR3 region is CASSWGLDEQFF. The sequenced part of the CDR3 DNA is TGTGCCAGCAGCTGGGGGCTGGATGAG.

On this clone itself: The sequence runs out 3 residues before the end of the CDR3; the remainder is reconstructed from the germline J gene. The chain carries TRBV18 and TRBJ1-1, with D tentatively TRBD1 (5 bases). Per the germline V gene, CDR1 is KGHSH and CDR2 is LQKENI. With 2 bases removed from V and 3 bases from J, the gap between germline ends came to 10 bases. The CDR3 is 14 amino acids. CDR3 DNA (partial): TGTGCCAGCTCACCATCGGGGGGGGACACTGAA. This translates into CASSPSGGDTE. The complete CDR3 sequence is CASSPSGGDTEAFF.

This clone was observed at least ten times. The read finishes 3 residues shy of the CDR3 end, and the germline J gene is used to complete it. The chain uses TRBV7-2 and TRBJ1-6, with D unclear. Germline CDR1 is SGHTA and CDR2 is FQGNSA. V was cut by 1 base and J by 5 bases, with 6 bases left in between. CDR3 length: 14 residues. The part of the CDR3 DNA that was read is TGTGCCAGCAGCTTAGGACTCAATAATTCACCC. Residues: CASSLGLNNSP. In full, the CDR3 is CASSLGLNNSPLHF.

This clone was picked up many times. The CDR3 DNA, read in part, is TGTGCCAGCAGTCCACCCAGGTCCCCCGATCAGCCC. This gives the protein CASSPPRSPDQP. The whole CDR3 sequence reads CASSPPRSPDQPQHF. The rearrangement uses TRBV6-2 or TRBV6-3 and TRBJ1-5; unclear D gene. With the read ending 3 residues before the CDR3 end, the germline J gene is used to fill in that end. V lost 5 bases and J 5 bases, leaving 16 bases between the germline ends. Germline-derived CDR1 and CDR2 are MNHEY and SVGEGT. This CDR3 is built from 15 residues.

This clone was counted ten times or more. The read is 3 residues too short to cover the CDR3 end, so that end is filled in from the germline J gene. This sequence joins TRBV20-1 and TRBJ2-7; TRBD1 might be the D (6 bases). The V gene lost 0 bases and the J gene lost 0 bases, with 18 bases spanning the gap. This CDR3 is 17 amino acids long. Germline CDR1 reads DFQATT; CDR2 reads SNEGSKA (reference sequence). Incomplete CDR3 DNA: TGCAGTGCTAGAGATGAAGTGGTAGGACAGACCTCCTACGAG. Protein sequence: CSARDEVVGQTSYE. In full, the CDR3 reads CSARDEVVGQTSYEQYF.

This clone was seen at least ten times. The read stops 3 residues short of the end of the CDR3; the missing end is completed from the germline J gene. The rearrangement uses TRBV5-1 and TRBJ2-5; TRBD1 agrees at 9 bases. The germline V gene has CDR1 SGHRS and CDR2 YFSETQ. The CDR3 runs to 14 residues. The J segment lost 7 bases and the V segment lost 7 bases, leaving 11 bases of the junction unmatched. CDR3 protein: CASASGTGIGTQYF. The CDR3 bases that were read are TGCGCCAGCGCTTCCGGGACAGGGATTGGGACC.

At least ten counts were recorded for this clone. The CDR3 is cut off 3 residues early in the read; its end comes from the germline J gene. The chain combines TRBV5-6 with TRBJ1-2; D is uncertain. CDR1 is SGHDT, CDR2 YYEEEE, per germline. The CDR3 contains 11 residues. V lost 4 bases and J lost 5, with 6 bases in between. CDR3 in amino acids: CASSKQYGYTF. Incomplete CDR3 DNA: TGTGCCAGCAGCAAACAGTATGGC.

This clone has ten or more counts. Read sequence stops 3 residues before the CDR3 end, and the germline J gene provides the missing end. The chain joins TRBV7-9 to TRBJ2-1, with 7 bases lining up with TRBD2. Germline CDR1 SEHNR, CDR2 FQNEAQ (reference sequence). The J segment lost 3 bases and the V segment lost 2 bases, leaving 4 bases of the junction unmatched. The length of the CDR3 is 15 residues. CDR3 residues: CASSLSGGNYNEQFF. Partial CDR3 DNA: TGTGCCAGCAGCTTATCCGGGGGGAACTACAATGAG.

This clone was seen repeatedly, ten times or more. The CDR3 loop is CASSLESWGGALNEQFF. The CDR3 DNA, read in part, is TGTGCCAGCAGCTTAGAGTCCTGGGGGGGGGCTCTCAATGAG. The chain links TRBV7-6 to TRBJ2-1; perhaps TRBD2 as D (7 bases). Coverage ceases 3 residues before the CDR3 finishes, and the germline J gene fills in the end. Germline V gene sequence: CDR1 SGHVS, CDR2 FNYEAQ. V was shortened by 1 base and J by 6 bases, with 19 bases between the two germline ends. The CDR3 runs 17 residues. Using reference TRBV7-6 and TRBJ2-1 for the parts outside the CDR3, the full variable domain is GAGVSQSPRYKVTKRGQDVALRCDPISGHVSLYWYRQALGQGPEFLTYFNYEAQQDKSGLPNDRFSAERPEGSISTLTIQRTEQRDSAMYRCASSLESWGGALNEQFFGPGTRLTVL.

This clone was recorded at least ten times. The observed sequence ends 3 residues before the CDR3 terminus, with the missing tail filled in from the germline J gene. This chain joins TRBV4-2 and TRBJ2-3; 13 bases fit TRBD2. V trimming: 2 bases; J trimming: 2 bases; junction bases outside the gene matches: 10. In germline, CDR1 is LGHNA, CDR2 YNFKEQ. The CDR3 is 19 residues long. The sequenced part of the CDR3 DNA is TGTGCCAGCAGCCAACCCGGGACTAGCGGGGAACTTTCCACAGATACG. Protein product: CASSQPGTSGELSTDT. The complete CDR3 sequence is CASSQPGTSGELSTDTQYF.

This clone was counted at least ten times. The CDR3 end is not reached by the read, which stops 3 residues before it; the germline J gene fills it in. This chain connects TRBV11-2 to TRBJ2-1; D perhaps matches TRBD2 (5 bases). The V and J ends lost 2 bases and 7 bases respectively, with 12 bases between them. The CDR3 has 14 residues. Germline loops: CDR1 SGHAT, CDR2 FQNNGV. Here the CDR3 reads CASSLSSHGNEQFF. The part of the CDR3 DNA that was read is TGTGCCAGCAGCTTATCTAGCCACGGGAATGAG.

This clone came up many times. Read data end 3 residues before the CDR3 end; the end is taken from the germline J gene. V and J are TRBV15 and TRBJ2-2; no firm D call. The CDR3 is 18 residues long. Trimming removed 0 bases from V and 0 bases from J, with 14 bases in between. Germline V CDR1 and CDR2: LNHNV, YYDKDF (reference sequence). The CDR3 bases that were read are TGTGCCACCAGCAGAGATCTGGGCAGATTAACGAACACCGGGGAG. The encoded protein is CATSRDLGRLTNTGE. The whole CDR3 region reads CATSRDLGRLTNTGELFF.

This clone was seen ten or more times. The read comes to an end 3 residues before the CDR3 does, leaving the germline J gene to fill in the end. The rearrangement joins TRBV6-2 or TRBV6-3 to TRBJ2-7; 7 nucleotides agree with TRBD1. Germline CDR1 MNHEY, CDR2 SVGEGT. J gave up 1 base and V 4 bases, and 10 bases lay outside the gene matches. The CDR3 covers 16 residues. This chain's CDR3 is CASSSDRDRISYEQYF. The CDR3 DNA, read in part, is TGTGCCAGCAGTTCTGACCGGGACAGAATTTCCTACGAG.

This clone was seen only a few times. Read data end 3 residues before the CDR3 end; the end is taken from the germline J gene. The chain links TRBV19 to TRBJ2-3, with TRBD2 matching 12 bases. V shed 4 bases and J 8 bases; nucleotides not matched to a gene: 13. Germline V CDR1 and CDR2: LNHDA, SQIVND (reference sequence). The CDR3 runs 17 residues. Partial CDR3 DNA: TGTGCCAGTAGTAAGACCGGGACTAGCGGGCCGGGGGGTACG. Encoded protein: CASSKTGTSGPGGT. The CDR3 as a whole reads CASSKTGTSGPGGTQYF.

This clone occurred many times. With the read ending 3 residues before the CDR3 end, the germline J gene is used to fill in that end. The V call is TRBV7-6, the J call TRBJ2-1; 11 nucleotides align to TRBD2. The CDR3 length is 16 residues. CDR1 and CDR2 (germline): SGHVS, FNYEAQ. The V and J ends lost 3 bases and 4 bases, in that order; junction bases with no gene match: 5. CDR3 loop: CASSFSGTSGYNEQFF. CDR3 DNA (partial): TGTGCCAGCAGCTTTTCCGGGACTAGCGGATACAATGAG.

This clone has ten or more counts. The read ends 3 residues shy of where the CDR3 ends; the end is completed using the germline J gene. The V and J genes are TRBV7-8 and TRBJ2-6, with D possibly being TRBD1 (5 bases). Looked up from germline, CDR1 is SGHVS and CDR2 is FQNEAQ. The V end lost 5 bases, the J end lost 2 bases, and 19 bases lay between the germline ends. This CDR3 has 18 residues. CDR3 sequence: CASSRTTVTPTGANVLTF. Partial CDR3 DNA: TGTGCCAGCAGCCGTACGACAGTCACCCCGACTGGGGCCAACGTC.

In its sample, this clone was seen many times. Read data end 3 residues before the CDR3 end; the end is taken from the germline J gene. The chain is built from TRBV2 and TRBJ2-4; D possibly matches TRBD1 or TRBD2 (5 bases each). Between the trimmed V and J ends, which lost 1 base and 0 bases, there was a span of 10 bases. The CDR3 extends over 16 amino acids. Germline V gene lookup returns CDR1 SNHLY and CDR2 FYNNEI. CDR3: CASSEGGDVAKNIQYF. CDR3 DNA, as far as it was read: TGTGCCAGCAGTGAAGGAGGGGATGTAGCCAAAAACATT.

This clone was recorded at least ten times. Coverage ceases 3 residues before the CDR3 finishes, and the germline J gene fills in the end. The chain couples TRBV20-1 to TRBJ2-3; a weak D match, TRBD2 (6 bases). The germline V gene encodes CDR1 DFQATT and CDR2 SNEGSKA (reference sequence). The V end lost 0 bases, the J end lost 6 bases, and 13 bases lay between the germline ends. The length of the CDR3 is 14 residues. CDR3 DNA (partial): TGCAGTGCTAGAGATTGGCGGGGAAGGGATACG. This sequence encodes CSARDWRGRDT. The CDR3 as a whole reads CSARDWRGRDTQYF.

This clone was seen at least ten times. Read data end 3 residues before the CDR3 end; the end is taken from the germline J gene. The chain couples TRBV5-6 to TRBJ1-6; 7 bases agree with TRBD1. CDR1 SGHDT and CDR2 YYEEEE come from the germline V gene. The CDR3 is made up of 15 amino acids. With 2 bases clipped from V and 8 bases from J, the junction kept 7 bases outside the gene matches. The sequenced part of the CDR3 DNA is TGTGCCAGCAGCTTCAGGGGGACGGGAGATTCACCC. Protein sequence: CASSFRGTGDSP. From start to end, the CDR3 is CASSFRGTGDSPLHF.

This clone showed up many times. From the germline J gene comes the end of the CDR3, since the read stops 3 residues before it. The chain couples TRBV29-1 to TRBJ1-1, with D perhaps TRBD1 (6 bases). Trimming stripped 7 bases from V and 0 bases from J, with 18 bases between. CDR3 length: 15 residues. In germline, CDR1 is SQVTM, CDR2 ANQGSEA. CDR3 DNA, as far as it was read: TGCAGCGCCACCGGGACAAACATCTTGAACACTGAA. This encodes CSATGTNILNTE. The entire CDR3 protein is CSATGTNILNTEAFF.

This clone was counted ten times or more. The sequenced fragment ends 3 residues before the CDR3 boundary, so the rest is inferred from the germline J gene. The gene calls are TRBV5-1 and TRBJ2-3, with TRBD2 matching over 11 bases. The CDR3 runs to 17 residues. Unmatched junction bases numbered 5, after V lost 0 bases and J lost 2 bases. The V gene's germline CDR1 is SGHRS and CDR2 YFSETQ. The part of the CDR3 DNA that was read is TGCGCCAGCAGCTTGGGAACTAGCGGGGGACCCACAGATACG. It specifies CASSLGTSGGPTDT. In full, the CDR3 is CASSLGTSGGPTDTQYF.